Included here is one T cell receptor beta chain sequence, with context. V lost 3 bases and J lost 0, with 5 bases in between. The CDR3 covers 13 residues. CDR1 is ENHRY and CDR2 is SYGVKD in the germline V gene. This entry comes from a study of T cell responses to AZD1222 COVID-19 vaccine. Libraries were prepared by immunoSEQ multiplex PCR; TCRdb keeps only in-frame clonotypes and omits some of them. The sample holds about 120,000 clones, 80% to 95% seen once. The TCR comes from an adult who received the MenACWY meningococcal vaccine as a control. This chain links TRBV10-3 with TRBJ2-5; D call uncertain. This specimen was peripheral blood, taken 28 days after the second dose of the MenACWY control vaccine. CDR3 DNA sequence: TGTGCCATCAGTGATCTGTACCAAGAGACCCAGTACTTC. Protein product: CAISDLYQETQYF.